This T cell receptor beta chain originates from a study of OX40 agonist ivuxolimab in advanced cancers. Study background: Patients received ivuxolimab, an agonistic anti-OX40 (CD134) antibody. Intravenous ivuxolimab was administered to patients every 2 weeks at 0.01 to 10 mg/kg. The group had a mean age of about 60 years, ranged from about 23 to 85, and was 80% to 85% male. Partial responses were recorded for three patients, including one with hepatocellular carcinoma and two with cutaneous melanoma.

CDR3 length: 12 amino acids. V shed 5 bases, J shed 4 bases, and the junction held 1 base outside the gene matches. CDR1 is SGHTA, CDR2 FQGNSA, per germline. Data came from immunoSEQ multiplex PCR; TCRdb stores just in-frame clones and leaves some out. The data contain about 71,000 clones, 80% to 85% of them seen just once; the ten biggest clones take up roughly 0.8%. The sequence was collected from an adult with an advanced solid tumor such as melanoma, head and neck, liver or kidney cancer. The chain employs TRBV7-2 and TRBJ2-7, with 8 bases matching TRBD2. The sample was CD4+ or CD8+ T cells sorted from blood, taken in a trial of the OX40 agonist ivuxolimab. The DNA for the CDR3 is TGTGCCAGCAGCCCGGGGGGGTACGAGCAGTACTTC. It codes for CASSPGGYEQYF.